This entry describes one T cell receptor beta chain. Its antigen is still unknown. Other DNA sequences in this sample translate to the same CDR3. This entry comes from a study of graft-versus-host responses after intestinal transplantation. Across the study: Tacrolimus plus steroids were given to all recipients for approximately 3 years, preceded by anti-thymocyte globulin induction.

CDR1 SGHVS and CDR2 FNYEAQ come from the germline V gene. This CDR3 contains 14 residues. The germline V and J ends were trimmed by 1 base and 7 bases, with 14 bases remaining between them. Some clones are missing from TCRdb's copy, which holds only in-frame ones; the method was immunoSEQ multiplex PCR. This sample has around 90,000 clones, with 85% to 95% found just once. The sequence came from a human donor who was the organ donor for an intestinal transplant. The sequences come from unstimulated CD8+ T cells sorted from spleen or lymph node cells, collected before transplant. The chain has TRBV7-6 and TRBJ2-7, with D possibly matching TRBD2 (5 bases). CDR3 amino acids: CASSLELGNYEQYF. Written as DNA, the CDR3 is TGTGCCAGCAGCTTAGAGCTCGGGAACTATGAGCAGTACTTC.